This T cell receptor beta chain was profiled in a study of radiotherapy plus CTLA-4 blockade in lung cancer. In the study overall: Overall, approximately 17% of patients showed an objective response, while 31% attained disease control. Whole-study results and caveats: After radiotherapy and ipilimumab, tumor-derived clones expanded in peripheral blood. Response, reportedly, was best predicted by interferon-beta along with early blood T cell clone dynamics.

This CDR3 comprises 14 residues. The V gene lost 5 bases and the J gene lost 10 bases, with 18 bases spanning the gap. The V gene's germline CDR1 is LNHDA and CDR2 SQIVND (reference sequence). Libraries were prepared by immunoSEQ multiplex PCR; TCRdb keeps only in-frame clonotypes and omits some of them. The sample lists roughly 100,000 clones, approximately 87% occurring once. Concerning this clone: Antigen: not known.

Focal radiation with ipilimumab CTLA-4 blockade was given to patients with chemo-refractory metastatic non-small-cell lung cancer. This chain connects TRBV19 to TRBJ2-1, with D possibly TRBD1 on 7 matching bases. Sequenced material: peripheral blood, taken from a patient treated with radiotherapy plus ipilimumab. This TCR derives from a human donor with non-small cell lung cancer that progressed on radiotherapy plus ipilimumab. Some clones in this sample may be carry-over from other donors' samples. Here the CDR3 reads CASSPLNRGGEQFF. In DNA form, the CDR3 reads TGTGCCAGTAGTCCCCTGAACAGGGGAGGCGAGCAGTTCTTC.